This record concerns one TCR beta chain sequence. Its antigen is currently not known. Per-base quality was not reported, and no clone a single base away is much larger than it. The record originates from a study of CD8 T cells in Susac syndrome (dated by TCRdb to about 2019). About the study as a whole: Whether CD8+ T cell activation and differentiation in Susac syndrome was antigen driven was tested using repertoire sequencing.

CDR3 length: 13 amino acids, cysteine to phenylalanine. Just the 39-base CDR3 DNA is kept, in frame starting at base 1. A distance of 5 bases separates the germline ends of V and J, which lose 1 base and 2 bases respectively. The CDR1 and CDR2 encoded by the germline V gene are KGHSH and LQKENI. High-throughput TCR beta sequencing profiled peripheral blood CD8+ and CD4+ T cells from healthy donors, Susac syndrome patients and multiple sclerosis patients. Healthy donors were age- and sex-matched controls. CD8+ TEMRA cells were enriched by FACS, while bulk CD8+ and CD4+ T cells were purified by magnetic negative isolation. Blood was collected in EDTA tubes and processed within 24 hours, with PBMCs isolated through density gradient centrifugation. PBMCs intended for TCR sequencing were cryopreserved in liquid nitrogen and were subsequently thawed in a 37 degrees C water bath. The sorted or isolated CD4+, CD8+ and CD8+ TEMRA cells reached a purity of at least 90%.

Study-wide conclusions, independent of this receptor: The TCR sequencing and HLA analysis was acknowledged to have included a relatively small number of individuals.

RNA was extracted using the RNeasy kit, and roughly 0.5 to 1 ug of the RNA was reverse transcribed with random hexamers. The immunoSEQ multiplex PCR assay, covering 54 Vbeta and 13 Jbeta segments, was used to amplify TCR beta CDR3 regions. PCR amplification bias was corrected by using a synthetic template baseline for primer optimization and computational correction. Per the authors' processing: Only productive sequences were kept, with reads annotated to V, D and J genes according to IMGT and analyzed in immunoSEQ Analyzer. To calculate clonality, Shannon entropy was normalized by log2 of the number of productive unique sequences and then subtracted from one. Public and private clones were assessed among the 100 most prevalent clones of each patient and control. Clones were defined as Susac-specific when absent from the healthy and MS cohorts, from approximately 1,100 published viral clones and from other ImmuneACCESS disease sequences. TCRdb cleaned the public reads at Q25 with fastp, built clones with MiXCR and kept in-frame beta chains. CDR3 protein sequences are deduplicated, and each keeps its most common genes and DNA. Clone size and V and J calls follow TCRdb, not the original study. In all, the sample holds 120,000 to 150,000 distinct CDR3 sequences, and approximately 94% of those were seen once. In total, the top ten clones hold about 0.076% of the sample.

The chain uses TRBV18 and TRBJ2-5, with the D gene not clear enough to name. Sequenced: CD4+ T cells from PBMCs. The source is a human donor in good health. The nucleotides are TGTGCCAGCTCACCACGTCTTCAAGAGACCCAGTACTTC. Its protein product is CASSPRLQETQYF. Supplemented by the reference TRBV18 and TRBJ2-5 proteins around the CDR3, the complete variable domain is NAGVMQNPRHLVRRRGQEARLRCSPMKGHSHVYWYRQLPEEGLKFMVYLQKENIIDESGMPKERFSAEFPKEGPSILRIQQVVRGDSAAYFCASSPRLQETQYFGPGTRLLVL.